This TCR beta chain derives from a study of blood T cells in healthy people across ages. A second about 7 to 12 cycle PCR used barcoded and J-beta primers. TCRdb re-called the 5' RACE reads with MiXCR, one entry per CDR3 protein. Of roughly 550,000 distinct CDR3 sequences detected, 24% appear once; the ten largest clones hold 8.5% to 9.5%. V was pared by 3 bases and J by 7 bases, with 5 bases of the junction left unmatched. The germline V gene has CDR1 SQVTM and CDR2 ANQGSEA. The CDR3 totals 13 residues. This sample also belongs to another study, concerning T cells of mothers and their children. This second study notes: Evidence of persistent microchimeric T cell clones was absent.

This chain connects TRBV29-1 to TRBJ2-4; 8 positions agree with TRBD1. This TCR was sampled from a boy between 5 and 17 years old in good health. The sequenced material came from blood. The CDR3 here is CSVETGAGNIQYF. The CDR3 DNA follows: TGCAGCGTTGAGACAGGGGCCGGGAACATTCAGTACTTC.